The 30 T cell receptor beta chains given below trace back to one sample, sequenced in a study of OX40 agonist ivuxolimab in advanced cancers. Only in-frame clones appear in the TCRdb table, and some are missing; sequencing was by immunoSEQ multiplex PCR. Of some 70,000 clones in the sample, approximately 89% were seen once. The sample was CD4+ or CD8+ T cells sorted from blood, taken in a trial of the OX40 agonist ivuxolimab. These receptors were taken from an adult with an advanced solid tumor such as melanoma, head and neck, liver or kidney cancer.

The J gene is TRBJ2-5, the V gene TRBV5-1; 10 positions agree with TRBD1. The CDR3 loop spans 15 amino acids. V lost 3 bases to trimming and J lost 2 bases; unmatched junction nucleotides: 4. The germline V gene encodes CDR1 SGHRS and CDR2 YFSETQ. DNA for the CDR3: TGCGCCAGCAGCTGGGGGGACAGGGGACAAGAGACCCAGTACTTC. It specifies CASSWGDRGQETQYF.

This chain joins TRBV6-1 and TRBJ1-4; D may be TRBD1 (6 bases). Deletions cut 7 bases from V and 4 bases from J, with 13 bases between. Germline assignment: CDR1 MNHNS and CDR2 SASEGT. This CDR3 contains 14 residues. As DNA, the CDR3 is TGTGCCAGCAAAACCGACAGGCTTAATGAAAAACTGTTTTTT. Encoded protein: CASKTDRLNEKLFF.

V usage is TRBV6-4 and J usage is TRBJ2-3; 7 nucleotides align to TRBD2. The CDR3 covers 13 residues. Germline-derived CDR1 and CDR2 are MRHNA and SNTAGT. Trimming removed 9 bases from V and 2 bases from J; junction bases left unmatched: 5. The CDR3 is CASRLAPTDTQYF. The CDR3 bases are TGTGCCAGTCGACTAGCCCCCACAGATACGCAGTATTTT.

The gene calls are TRBV4-2 and TRBJ1-3; no firm D call. The CDR3 length is 20 residues. The V end was cut by 1 base, the J end by 0 bases, with 22 bases between. Germline-derived CDR1 and CDR2 are LGHNA and YNFKEQ. Here the CDR3 reads CASSQVGLVGSASSGNTIYF. DNA for the CDR3: TGTGCCAGCAGCCAAGTCGGACTGGTGGGCAGCGCGAGCTCTGGAAACACCATATATTTT.

The V call is TRBV7-8, the J call TRBJ2-7; D is possibly TRBD2 (6 bases). CDR1 and CDR2 (germline): SGHVS, FQNEAQ. There are 16 residues in the CDR3. The V gene lost 5 bases and the J gene lost 7 bases, with 24 bases spanning the gap. Here the CDR3 DNA reads TGTGCCAGCAGCCTGGGCGGGGCTAATCCACGGGAGGAGCAGTACTTC. Protein product: CASSLGGANPREEQYF.

V is TRBV5-5 and J is TRBJ1-2; the D is unclear. CDR1 and CDR2 (germline): SGHKS, YYEKEE (reference sequence). Trimming shortened V by 1 base and J by 4 bases, and 14 bases separated the two germline ends. The CDR3 covers 15 residues. The CDR3 region is CASSLQEAPFYGYTF. CDR3 DNA sequence: TGTGCCAGCAGCTTGCAGGAGGCACCGTTCTATGGCTACACCTTC. The full variable domain, in which reference TRBV5-5 and TRBJ1-2 provide the parts outside the CDR3, is DAGVTQSPTHLIKTRGQQVTLRCSPISGHKSVSWYQQVLGQGPQFIFQYYEKEERGRGNFPDRFSARQFPNYSSELNVNALLLGDSALYLCASSLQEAPFYGYTFGSGTRLTVV.

The rearrangement links TRBV7-2 to TRBJ2-7; 9 bases agree with TRBD2. The germline V gene encodes CDR1 SGHTA and CDR2 FQGNSA. The V segment lost 4 bases and the J segment 0 bases; nucleotides outside the gene matches: 7. This CDR3 comprises 16 residues. CDR3 DNA: TGTGCCAGCAGCTCCCGAGCGGGGGGTTCCTCCTACGAGCAGTACTTC. Residues: CASSSRAGGSSYEQYF. The full variable domain, completed using reference TRBV7-2 and TRBJ2-7, is GAGVSQSPSNKVTEKGKDVELRCDPISGHTALYWYRQSLGQGLEFLIYFQGNSAPDKSGLPSDRFSAERTGGSVSTLTIQRTQQEDSAVYLCASSSRAGGSSYEQYFGPGTRLTVT.

The chain's CDR3 is CASSSGTGFPEAFF. In DNA, the CDR3 is TGTGCCAGCAGCTCCGGGACAGGGTTCCCTGAAGCTTTCTTT. The chain is built from TRBV5-4 and TRBJ1-1; 9 nucleotides match TRBD1. V lost 3 bases and J lost 6; bases outside the gene matches: 6. Germline CDR1 is SGHNT and CDR2 is YYREEE (reference sequence). The CDR3 length is 14 residues.

The genes are TRBV5-6 and TRBJ2-5; 7 bases match TRBD1. This CDR3 spans 14 amino acids. Germline V lookup: CDR1 SGHDT, CDR2 YYEEEE. V lost 4 bases, J lost 5 bases, and 8 bases stayed unmatched. CDR3 DNA sequence: TGTGCCAGCAGCCAAAACACAGGGGAGGAGACCCAGTACTTC. This sequence encodes CASSQNTGEETQYF.

The chain joins TRBV30 to TRBJ2-1; 7 positions agree with TRBD2. The CDR3 has 13 residues. Germline CDR1 GTSNPN, CDR2 SVGIG (reference sequence). V gave up 2 bases and J gave up 6 bases; unmatched junction bases: 4. The CDR3 nucleotides are TGTGCCTGGAGTAGGTTAGCGGGCAATGAGCAGTTCTTC. It translates to CAWSRLAGNEQFF.

The gene calls are TRBV18 and TRBJ2-3; D remains unclear. This CDR3 is built from 12 residues. Germline assignment: CDR1 KGHSH and CDR2 LQKENI. Trimming took 2 bases from V and 3 from J, leaving 3 bases between them. This CDR3 reads CASSPETDTQYF. The CDR3 DNA follows: TGTGCCAGCTCACCAGAGACAGATACGCAGTATTTT. The variable domain in full, completed from reference TRBV18 and TRBJ2-3, reads NAGVMQNPRHLVRRRGQEARLRCSPMKGHSHVYWYRQLPEEGLKFMVYLQKENIIDESGMPKERFSAEFPKEGPSILRIQQVVRGDSAAYFCASSPETDTQYFGPGTRLTVL.

This clone occurred a few times. The chain recombines TRBV4-2 with TRBJ2-3, with TRBD2 identical over 7 bases. The CDR3 is 17 amino acids. Losses at the gene ends were 0 bases for V and 4 bases for J; bases not matched to a gene: 10. Looked up from germline, CDR1 is LGHNA and CDR2 is YNFKEQ. CDR3 nucleotide sequence: TGTGCCAGCAGCCAAGATAAGGCAGCGGGGTATCCAGATACGCAGTATTTT. Protein product: CASSQDKAAGYPDTQYF.

This sequence joins TRBV6-1 and TRBJ1-3, with TRBD1 as a possible D gene (6 bases). V was cut by 6 bases and J by 0 bases, with 12 bases left in between. Germline-derived CDR1 and CDR2 are MNHNS and SASEGT. The CDR3 runs to 15 residues. CDR3 DNA sequence: TGTGCCAGCAGGATAGGACAGAACTCTGGAAACACCATATATTTT. Translating it yields CASRIGQNSGNTIYF.

This chain joins TRBV7-9 and TRBJ2-7; no clear D gene. The ends were cut back, 5 bases at V and 0 bases at J, with 5 bases in the middle. The CDR3 extends over 12 amino acids. The germline CDR1 and CDR2 sequences are SEHNR and FQNEAQ (reference sequence). The CDR3 region is CASSPSSYEQYF. CDR3 nucleotide sequence: TGTGCCAGCAGCCCCAGCTCCTACGAGCAGTACTTC.

In the case of this clone: The same CDR3 is also encoded by other DNA sequences in this sample. The chain links TRBV18 to TRBJ2-5, with D uncertain. Looked up from germline, CDR1 is KGHSH and CDR2 is LQKENI. Deletions cut 6 bases from V and 2 bases from J, with 10 bases between. The CDR3 spans 13 residues. As DNA, the CDR3 is TGTGCCAGCTCGCCTGGCGTGCAAGAGACCCAGTACTTC. It translates to CASSPGVQETQYF.

This chain uses TRBV4-1 with TRBJ2-2; perhaps TRBD2 as D (6 bases). V dropped 2 bases and J dropped 0 bases, with 10 bases sitting between them. Germline CDR1 and CDR2: MGHRA and YSYEKL. This CDR3 region has 16 residues. The CDR3 protein is CASSQRGTTNTGELFF. DNA of the CDR3: TGCGCCAGCAGCCAACGCGGGACGACGAACACCGGGGAGCTGTTTTTT.

J is TRBJ1-6 and V is TRBV2; D remains ambiguous. The CDR3 contains 15 residues. V lost 6 bases and J 0 bases, leaving 9 bases between the germline ends. Germline CDR1 SNHLY, CDR2 FYNNEI. CDR3 bases: TGTGCCAGCAGGGAACAGAGCTCCTATAATTCACCCCTCCACTTT. The encoded protein is CASREQSSYNSPLHF.

The chain joins TRBV30 to TRBJ1-1; no firm D call. The germline V and J ends were trimmed by 0 bases and 6 bases, with 17 bases remaining between them. There are 15 residues in the CDR3. CDR1 and CDR2 (germline): GTSNPN, SVGIG (reference sequence). In DNA, the CDR3 is TGTGCCTGGAGTGTGTTCGGGGAGATGAGCCCTGAAGCTTTCTTT. It specifies CAWSVFGEMSPEAFF.

V is TRBV5-4 and J is TRBJ1-1; D remains ambiguous. The CDR3 totals 13 residues. In germline, CDR1 is SGHNT, CDR2 YYREEE (reference sequence). The ends were cut back, 0 bases at V and 5 bases at J, with 8 bases in the middle. The CDR3 DNA reads TGTGCCAGCAGCTTGGGGCAAAGGACTGAAGCTTTCTTT. This translates into CASSLGQRTEAFF.

This sequence joins TRBV5-4 and TRBJ1-2, with TRBD1 matching 7 bases. This CDR3 contains 15 residues. Trimming removed 2 bases from V and 6 bases from J; junction bases left unmatched: 10. Germline V gives CDR1 SGHNT, CDR2 YYREEE (reference sequence). The CDR3 spells CASSLVDRASDGYTF. Written as DNA, the CDR3 is TGTGCCAGCAGCTTAGTTGACAGGGCGTCCGATGGCTACACCTTC.

V usage is TRBV6-1 and J usage is TRBJ2-7; D is perhaps TRBD1 (6 bases). The CDR3 runs 13 residues. V dropped 4 bases and J dropped 3 bases, with 10 bases sitting between them. Germline V lookup: CDR1 MNHNS, CDR2 SASEGT. The CDR3 region has the DNA TGTGCCAGCAGTGCGGGACAAGACTACGAGCAGTACTTC. Translated, it gives CASSAGQDYEQYF.

The rearrangement uses TRBV6-1 and TRBJ1-5; a weak D match, TRBD1 (5 bases). Germline V gives CDR1 MNHNS, CDR2 SASEGT. The V end lost 1 base, the J end lost 4 bases, and 14 bases lay between the germline ends. This CDR3 spans 16 amino acids. In DNA, the CDR3 is TGTGCCAGCAGTGAAGGCATAGGGGACGGTAATCAGCCCCAGCATTTT. It yields the protein CASSEGIGDGNQPQHF.

In its sample, this clone was seen a few times. V gene TRBV25-1 combines with J gene TRBJ2-7; D is perhaps TRBD1 (6 bases). The CDR3 is 12 residues long. Germline CDR1 is MGHDK and CDR2 is SYGVNS. V was cut by 4 bases and J by 2 bases, with 6 bases left in between. The CDR3: CASSGDTYEQYF. CDR3 coding DNA: TGTGCCAGCAGTGGGGACACCTACGAGCAGTACTTC.

This sequence joins TRBV2 and TRBJ2-6; no clear D gene. CDR3 length: 18 amino acids. The V and J ends lost 2 bases and 0 bases respectively, with 14 bases between them. Germline V gene sequence: CDR1 SNHLY, CDR2 FYNNEI. The CDR3 loop reads CASSEQRSKFSGANVLTF. CDR3 sequence (DNA): TGTGCCAGCAGTGAACAGAGGTCCAAATTCTCTGGGGCCAACGTCCTGACTTTC.

The table lists this clone with a count of one. The chain joins TRBV7-9 to TRBJ1-1; the match to TRBD1 covers 9 bases. CDR3 length: 14 amino acids. Germline V gene data show CDR1 as SEHNR and CDR2 as FQNEAQ (reference sequence). V lost 2 bases and J lost 5; bases outside the gene matches: 3. The CDR3 DNA reads as TGTGCCAGCAGCTTACTGACAGGGGGGACTGAAGCTTTCTTT. The encoded protein is CASSLLTGGTEAFF.

The count of this clone is one. This chain connects TRBV4-1 to TRBJ2-7, with 8 bases aligning to TRBD1. Per germline, CDR1 MGHRA and CDR2 YSYEKL. The CDR3 consists of 16 residues. The V and J ends lost 3 bases and 5 bases, in that order; junction bases with no gene match: 12. In DNA, the CDR3 is TGCGCCAGCAGCCAGTCCCGGGGACAGGACGGTGACGAGCAGTACTTC. Protein sequence: CASSQSRGQDGDEQYF.

The V gene is TRBV7-4, the J gene TRBJ2-7; D unclear. CDR3 length: 15 amino acids. Germline values: CDR1 SGHVT, CDR2 SQSDAQ. V was clipped by 5 bases and J by 4 bases, with 18 bases between them. The CDR3 sequence is CASSPHGQDEYEQYF. As DNA, the CDR3 is TGTGCCAGCAGCCCGCATGGGCAGGATGAATACGAGCAGTACTTC.

The CDR3 spells CASSPLGGGGSYEQYF. As DNA, the CDR3 is TGTGCCAGCAGCCCCCTGGGGGGCGGGGGCTCCTACGAGCAGTACTTC. This sequence joins TRBV7-6 and TRBJ2-7, with D maybe TRBD2 (7 bases). V lost 5 bases to trimming and J lost 0 bases, with 17 bases between them. Germline-derived CDR1 and CDR2 are SGHVS and FNYEAQ. The CDR3 is 16 amino acids.

The chain links TRBV7-8 to TRBJ1-5, with 8 nucleotides matching TRBD1. After removal of 6 bases from V and 2 bases from J, the junction contained 15 bases not matched to a gene. The V gene's germline CDR1 is SGHVS and CDR2 FQNEAQ. The CDR3 covers 18 residues. The CDR3 region is CASRRGTGPLSGNQPQHF. In DNA form, the CDR3 reads TGTGCCAGCAGGCGTGGGACAGGCCCTCTATCGGGCAATCAGCCCCAGCATTTT.

The genes are TRBV2 and TRBJ2-1; the D gene is possibly TRBD1 (5 bases). Per germline, CDR1 SNHLY and CDR2 FYNNEI. The V gene lost 4 bases and the J gene lost 2 bases, with 12 bases spanning the gap. The CDR3 loop spans 15 amino acids. The CDR3 nucleotides read TGTGCCAGCAGTGGGTGGGGCAGAACCTACAATGAGCAGTTCTTC. Its protein is CASSGWGRTYNEQFF.